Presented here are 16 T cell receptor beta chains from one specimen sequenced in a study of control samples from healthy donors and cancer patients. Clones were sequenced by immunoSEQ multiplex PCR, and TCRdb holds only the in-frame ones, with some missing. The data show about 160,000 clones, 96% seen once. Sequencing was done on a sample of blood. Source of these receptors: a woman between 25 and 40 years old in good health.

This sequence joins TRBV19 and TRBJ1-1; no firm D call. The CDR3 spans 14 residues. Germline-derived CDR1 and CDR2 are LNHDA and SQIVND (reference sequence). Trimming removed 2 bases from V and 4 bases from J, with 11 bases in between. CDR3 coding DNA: TGTGCCAGTAGTATAAGACATGCGAGCACTGAAGCTTTCTTT. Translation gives CASSIRHASTEAFF. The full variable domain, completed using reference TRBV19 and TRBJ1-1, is DGGITQSPKYLFRKEGQNVTLSCEQNLNHDAMYWYRQDPGQGLRLIYYSQIVNDFQKGDIAEGYSVSREKKESFPLTVTSAQKNPTAFYLCASSIRHASTEAFFGQGTRLTVV.

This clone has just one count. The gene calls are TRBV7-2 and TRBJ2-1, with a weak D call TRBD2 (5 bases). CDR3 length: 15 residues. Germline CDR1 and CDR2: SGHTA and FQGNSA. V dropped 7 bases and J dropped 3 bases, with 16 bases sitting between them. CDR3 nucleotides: TGTGCCAGCACCCTAAAGAGGGCCTACTACAATGAGCAGTTCTTC. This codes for CASTLKRAYYNEQFF.

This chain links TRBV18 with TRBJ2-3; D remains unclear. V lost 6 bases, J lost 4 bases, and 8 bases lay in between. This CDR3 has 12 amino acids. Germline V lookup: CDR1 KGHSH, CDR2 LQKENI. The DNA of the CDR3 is TGTGCCAGCTCCTTCGTGGCAGATACGCAGTATTTT. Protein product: CASSFVADTQYF.

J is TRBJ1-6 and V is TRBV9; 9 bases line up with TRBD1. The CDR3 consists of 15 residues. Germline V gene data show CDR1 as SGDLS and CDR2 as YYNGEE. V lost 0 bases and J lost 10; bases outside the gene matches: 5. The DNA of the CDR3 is TGTGCCAGCAGCGTAGAGAGGACAGGGGTCTCACCCCTCCACTTT. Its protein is CASSVERTGVSPLHF.

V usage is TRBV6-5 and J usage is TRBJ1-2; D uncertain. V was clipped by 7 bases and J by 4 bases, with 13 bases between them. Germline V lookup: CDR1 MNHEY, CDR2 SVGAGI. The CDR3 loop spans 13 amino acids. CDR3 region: CASKGPALYGYTF. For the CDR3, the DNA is TGTGCCAGCAAGGGTCCGGCTCTCTATGGCTACACCTTC.

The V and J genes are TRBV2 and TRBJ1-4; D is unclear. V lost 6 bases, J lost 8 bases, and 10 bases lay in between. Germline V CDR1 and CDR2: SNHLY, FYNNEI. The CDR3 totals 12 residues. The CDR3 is CASRRNTEKLFF. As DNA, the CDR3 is TGTGCCAGCAGGCGAAACACAGAAAAACTGTTTTTT. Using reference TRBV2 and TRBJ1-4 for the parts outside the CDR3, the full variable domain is EPEVTQTPSHQVTQMGQEVILRCVPISNHLYFYWYRQILGQKVEFLVSFYNNEISEKSEIFDDQFSVERPDGSNFTLKIRSTKLEDSAMYFCASRRNTEKLFFGSGTQLSVL.

CDR3 amino acids: CASSPLTWSSYNEQFF. CDR3 in DNA: TGTGCCAGCAGTCCACTGACATGGAGCTCCTACAATGAGCAGTTCTTC. The chain joins TRBV27 to TRBJ2-1; D uncertain. Germline V gene sequence: CDR1 MNHEY, CDR2 SMNVEV (reference sequence). V lost 5 bases and J lost 0, with 14 bases in between. This CDR3 region has 16 residues.

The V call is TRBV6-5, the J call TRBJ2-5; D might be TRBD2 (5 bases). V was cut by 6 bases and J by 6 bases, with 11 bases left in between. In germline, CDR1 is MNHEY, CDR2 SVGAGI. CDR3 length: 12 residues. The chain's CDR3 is CASSPPGKTQYF. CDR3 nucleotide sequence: TGTGCCAGCAGCCCGCCGGGGAAGACCCAGTACTTC.

The CDR3 nucleotides are TGTGCCAGCAGCGATAAAAGCAGCTATGGCTACACCTTC. This codes for CASSDKSSYGYTF. The chain links TRBV5-4 to TRBJ1-2; unclear D gene. Trimming left V 4 bases short and J 4 bases short, with 11 bases between. This CDR3 has 13 amino acids. Per the germline V gene, CDR1 is SGHNT and CDR2 is YYREEE (reference sequence).

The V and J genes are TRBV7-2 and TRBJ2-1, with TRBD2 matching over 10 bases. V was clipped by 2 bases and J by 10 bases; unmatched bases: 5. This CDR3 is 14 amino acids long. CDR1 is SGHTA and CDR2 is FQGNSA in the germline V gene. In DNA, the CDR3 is TGTGCCAGCAGCTTACAGCGGGAGGGCCGGGAGCAGTTCTTC. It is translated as CASSLQREGREQFF.

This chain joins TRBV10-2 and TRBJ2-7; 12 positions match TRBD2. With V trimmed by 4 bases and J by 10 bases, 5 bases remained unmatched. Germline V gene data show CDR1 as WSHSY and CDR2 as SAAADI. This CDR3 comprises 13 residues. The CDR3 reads CASSARLAGDQYF. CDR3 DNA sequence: TGCGCCAGCAGTGCCCGACTAGCGGGAGACCAGTACTTC.

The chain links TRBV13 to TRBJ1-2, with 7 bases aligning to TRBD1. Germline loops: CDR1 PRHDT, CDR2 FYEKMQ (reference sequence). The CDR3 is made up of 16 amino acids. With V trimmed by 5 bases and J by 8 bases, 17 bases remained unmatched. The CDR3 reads CASSRMTGFLSTGYTF. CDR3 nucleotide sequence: TGTGCCAGCAGCAGAATGACAGGGTTTCTTTCGACGGGCTACACCTTC.

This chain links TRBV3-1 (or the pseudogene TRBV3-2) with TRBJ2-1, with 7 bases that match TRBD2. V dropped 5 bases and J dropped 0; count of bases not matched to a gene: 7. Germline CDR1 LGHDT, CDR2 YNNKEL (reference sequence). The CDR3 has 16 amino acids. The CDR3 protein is CASSNLGGSSYNEQFF. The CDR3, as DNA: TGTGCCAGCAGCAATCTCGGGGGGAGCTCCTACAATGAGCAGTTCTTC.

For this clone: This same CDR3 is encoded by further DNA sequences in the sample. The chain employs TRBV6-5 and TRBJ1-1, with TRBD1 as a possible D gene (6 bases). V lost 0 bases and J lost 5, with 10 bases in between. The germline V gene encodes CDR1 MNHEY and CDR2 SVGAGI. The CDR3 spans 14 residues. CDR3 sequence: CASSYSGGGTEAFF. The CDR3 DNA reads TGTGCCAGCAGTTACTCGGGGGGCGGTACTGAAGCTTTCTTT.

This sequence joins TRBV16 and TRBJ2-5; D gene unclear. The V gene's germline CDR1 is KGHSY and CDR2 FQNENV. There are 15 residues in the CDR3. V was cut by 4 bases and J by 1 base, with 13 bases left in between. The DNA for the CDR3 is TGTGCCAGCAGCCTAGGCAGCCGAACCCAAGAGACCCAGTACTTC. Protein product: CASSLGSRTQETQYF.

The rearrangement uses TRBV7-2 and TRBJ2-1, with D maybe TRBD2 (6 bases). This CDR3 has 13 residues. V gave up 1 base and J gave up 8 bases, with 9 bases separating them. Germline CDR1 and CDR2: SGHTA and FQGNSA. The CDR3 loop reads CASSLGLGYEQFF. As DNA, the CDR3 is TGTGCCAGCAGCTTAGGACTAGGCTATGAGCAGTTCTTC.